A single sample is the source of the 18 T cell receptor beta chains below, sequenced in a study of blood T cell repertoires in COVID-19. The repertoire was sequenced with immunoSEQ multiplex PCR; TCRdb's copy has only in-frame clones and lacks some. Among around 380,000 clones listed, roughly 77% were seen once. Material for sequencing was peripheral blood. Receptors were obtained from a human donor with acute or convalescent COVID-19. The donor label of this sample is uncertain.

The V gene is TRBV6-1, the J gene TRBJ2-2; D gene unclear. The CDR3 is 16 residues long. The V end lost 4 bases, the J end lost 1 base, and 13 bases lay between the germline ends. Germline CDR1 is MNHNS and CDR2 is SASEGT. The CDR3 loop reads CASSARKLLNTGELFF. The CDR3 nucleotides read TGTGCCAGCAGTGCCCGTAAATTATTGAACACCGGGGAGCTGTTTTTT.

This clone has a handful of counts. The chain carries TRBV18 and TRBJ2-6, with 9 bases that match TRBD1. This CDR3 has 19 amino acids. The trim removed 5 bases at V and 0 bases at J, leaving 11 bases unmatched. Germline V gene data show CDR1 as KGHSH and CDR2 as LQKENI. DNA for the CDR3: TGTGCCAGCTCATCTCAACCGGGACAGGGATACTCTGGGGCCAACGTCCTGACTTTC. Encoded protein: CASSSQPGQGYSGANVLTF.

This clone has just one count. The chain has TRBV11-2 and TRBJ1-5; 8 nucleotides line up with TRBD1. Per the germline V gene, CDR1 is SGHAT and CDR2 is FQNNGV. The CDR3 loop spans 14 amino acids. The V and J ends lost 2 bases and 9 bases, in that order; junction bases with no gene match: 6. The CDR3 sequence is CASSLWADRGPQHF. CDR3 DNA sequence: TGTGCCAGCAGCTTATGGGCAGACAGGGGGCCCCAGCATTTT.

The chain carries TRBV10-3 and TRBJ1-2; 11 bases agree with TRBD1. Germline V gene data show CDR1 as ENHRY and CDR2 as SYGVKD. V trimming: 6 bases; J trimming: 7 bases; junction bases outside the gene matches: 7. This CDR3 is 14 amino acids long. The DNA of the CDR3 is TGTGCCATCAGAACGGGGACAGGGGGGGCTGGCTACACCTTC. This gives the protein CAIRTGTGGAGYTF.

This chain uses TRBV19 with TRBJ1-1; D not certain. The length of the CDR3 is 18 residues. Germline CDR1 and CDR2: LNHDA and SQIVND (reference sequence). With 3 bases removed from V and 0 bases from J, the gap between germline ends came to 20 bases. The CDR3 coding sequence is TGTGCCAGTAGTATGAGTAAGGTAGTTAACAGAATGAACACTGAAGCTTTCTTT. Translation: CASSMSKVVNRMNTEAFF.

V usage is TRBV28 and J usage is TRBJ2-7; 7 bases match TRBD1. From germline, CDR1 is MDHEN and CDR2 SYDVKM. This CDR3 spans 14 amino acids. Trimming took 6 bases from V and 0 from J; bases not matched to a gene: 5. The CDR3 sequence is CASRPGQRSYEQYF. DNA of the CDR3: TGTGCCAGCAGACCGGGACAGCGCTCCTACGAGCAGTACTTC.

The chain links TRBV2 to TRBJ1-5; unclear D gene. CDR3 size: 16 residues. CDR1 is SNHLY, CDR2 FYNNEI, per germline. V was cut by 6 bases and J by 0 bases, with 15 bases left in between. The CDR3 sequence: CASSEVLDNSNQPQHF. The DNA of the CDR3 is TGTGCCAGCAGCGAGGTTTTAGATAATAGCAATCAGCCCCAGCATTTT.

The chain uses TRBV19 and TRBJ2-2; the match to TRBD2 covers 8 bases. The CDR3 extends over 16 amino acids. The junction had 7 bases not matched to a gene; V was cut back by 5 bases and J by 2 bases. Germline V gene data show CDR1 as LNHDA and CDR2 as SQIVND (reference sequence). The CDR3 region is CASSRAGGRNTGELFF. CDR3 coding DNA: TGTGCCAGTAGTCGCGCGGGGGGTCGTAACACCGGGGAGCTGTTTTTT.

The CDR3 bases are TGTGCCAGCAGCCAAGATAACTTCTATGGCTACACCTTC. This sequence encodes CASSQDNFYGYTF. The chain carries TRBV3-1 (or the pseudogene TRBV3-2) and TRBJ1-2; no definite D call. Trimming pared 0 bases from V and 4 bases from J, leaving 6 bases between. CDR3 length: 13 residues. Germline V lookup: CDR1 LGHDT, CDR2 YNNKEL (reference sequence).

This clone was detected a few times. This chain connects TRBV2 to TRBJ1-5; TRBD1 agrees at 7 bases. Germline loops: CDR1 SNHLY, CDR2 FYNNEI. J was trimmed by 4 bases and V by 2 bases; bases with no gene match: 5. CDR3 length: 15 amino acids. In nucleotides, the CDR3 is TGTGCCAGCAGTGAAAGTGGACAGGTTAATCAGCCCCAGCATTTT. Translated, it gives CASSESGQVNQPQHF.

This chain links TRBV2 with TRBJ2-1, with D maybe TRBD1 (5 bases). The CDR3 is 14 amino acids. The germline gives CDR1 SNHLY, CDR2 FYNNEI. V was shortened by 6 bases and J by 6 bases, with 15 bases between the two germline ends. Here the CDR3 DNA reads TGTGCCAGCAGAGGACAATTGAGCCGCAATGAGCAGTTCTTC. Amino acids: CASRGQLSRNEQFF.

The gene calls are TRBV5-1 and TRBJ2-7; possibly TRBD1 for D (6 bases). Trimming removed 4 bases at V and 1 base at J, with 18 bases between. CDR1 and CDR2 from the germline V gene are SGHRS and YFSETQ. The CDR3 length is 16 residues. CDR3 in DNA: TGCGCCAGCAGCCTAAATACAGGGAGTATATCCTACGAGCAGTACTTC. Translating gives CASSLNTGSISYEQYF.

J is TRBJ2-7 and V is TRBV7-6; 9 nucleotides align to TRBD2. V gave up 5 bases and J gave up 3 bases; unmatched junction bases: 8. CDR1 and CDR2 from the germline V gene are SGHVS and FNYEAQ. The length of the CDR3 is 15 residues. CDR3 loop: CASSHTSGRRYEQYF. The CDR3 nucleotides read TGTGCCAGCAGCCATACTAGCGGGCGTCGCTACGAGCAGTACTTC.

CDR3 in DNA: TGTGCCAGCACCTTGGGACAGGATTCTAGAACGGAGACCCAGTACTTC. Translation gives CASTLGQDSRTETQYF. V gene TRBV7-2 combines with J gene TRBJ2-5, with 8 bases identical to TRBD1. This CDR3 is 16 amino acids long. V was pared by 7 bases and J by 5 bases, with 15 bases of the junction left unmatched. Per the germline V gene, CDR1 is SGHTA and CDR2 is FQGNSA.

The chain recombines TRBV7-9 with TRBJ1-4; a possible D gene is TRBD1 (6 bases). Germline V gene lookup returns CDR1 SEHNR and CDR2 FQNEAQ (reference sequence). The V gene lost 4 bases and the J gene lost 3 bases, with 12 bases spanning the gap. The CDR3 consists of 15 residues. CDR3 sequence: CASSSRTAPNEKLFF. DNA for the CDR3: TGTGCCAGCAGCTCCCGGACAGCACCTAATGAAAAACTGTTTTTT.

The CDR3: CASSTRVNQPQHF. CDR3 in DNA: TGTGCCAGTAGTACCAGGGTTAATCAGCCCCAGCATTTT. This rearrangement joins TRBV19 to TRBJ1-5; perhaps TRBD1 as D (5 bases). This CDR3 has 13 amino acids. Trimming removed 4 bases from V and 4 bases from J, with 8 bases in between. Germline V CDR1 and CDR2: LNHDA, SQIVND (reference sequence).

The chain employs TRBV5-5 and TRBJ1-5; tentative D call: TRBD1 (5 bases). The V gene lost 0 bases and the J gene lost 1 base, with 11 bases spanning the gap. CDR1 is SGHKS and CDR2 is YYEKEE in the germline V gene (reference sequence). This CDR3 spans 16 amino acids. Here the CDR3 reads CASSLEGRLSNQPQHF. The CDR3 DNA follows: TGTGCCAGCAGCTTGGAGGGGCGCTTAAGCAATCAGCCCCAGCATTTT.

This rearrangement joins TRBV3-1 (or the pseudogene TRBV3-2) to TRBJ2-2, with 9 positions matching TRBD1. The CDR3 covers 18 residues. J was trimmed by 5 bases and V by 3 bases; bases with no gene match: 13. CDR1 is LGHDT and CDR2 is YNNKEL in the germline V gene (reference sequence). The CDR3 DNA follows: TGTGCCAGCAGCCACCCAAGATCCGGGACAGGGCGGACCGGGGAGCTGTTTTTT. Its protein is CASSHPRSGTGRTGELFF.